These T cell receptor beta chains were read from a single sample in a study of monozygotic twins with inflammatory bowel disease. One entry per CDR3 protein, without DNA, is what TCRdb gives after re-calling the 5' RACE reads. This table lists roughly 90,000 distinct CDR3 sequences. The specimen sequenced was blood. These receptors came from a human donor with ulcerative colitis or Crohn's disease, or a healthy co-twin of an affected twin (not recorded which). Each CDR3 is given with its conserved first and last residue. Clone size appears in some rows only: once, few, many, or a class for an expanded clone.

clone size	J gene	V gene	CDR3 protein
-	TRBJ2-5	TRBV20-1	CSARFSGGFQETQYF
-	TRBJ1-1	TRBV10-3	CAISDPGHTNTEAFF
-	TRBJ1-1	TRBV7-9	CASSLPPSGEDTEAFF
-	TRBJ2-3	TRBV7-3	CASSLDGGGLDTQYF
-	TRBJ1-1	TRBV11-2	CASSYLGAGGTEAFF
-	TRBJ2-1	TRBV18	CASSPDMSSYNEQFF
-	TRBJ1-2	TRBV12-3/TRBV12-4	CASSVTHGGYTF
-	TRBJ1-6	TRBV12-3/TRBV12-4	CASSLDVRDSRNSPLHF
-	TRBJ1-3	TRBV7-2	CASSPGGASGNTIYF
-	TRBJ2-7	TRBV4-1	CASSQVSQGSSYEQYF
-	TRBJ2-7	TRBV24-1	CASKRGFRDEQYF
-	TRBJ1-3	TRBV20-1	CSARDRVYSGNTIYF
-	TRBJ2-7	TRBV7-9	CASSLTQSYEQYF
-	TRBJ1-5	TRBV7-6	CASSLGRGGYNQPQHF
-	TRBJ2-7	TRBV20-1	CSARDRLGREQYF
-	TRBJ1-2	TRBV12-3/TRBV12-4	CASSWGDRTYGYTF
-	TRBJ2-7	TRBV11-2	CASSFGRSELRSYEQYF
-	TRBJ2-7	TRBV15	CATSRDWRSGPCEQYF
-	TRBJ1-4	TRBV14	CASSQGEAATNEKLFF
-	TRBJ2-5	TRBV9	CASSVNLAGDQETQYF
-	TRBJ1-2	TRBV19	CASSILYYGYTF
-	TRBJ1-6	TRBV6-5	CASSYSRQGGSPLHF
-	TRBJ1-2	TRBV6-5	CASSESSRGDGYTF
-	TRBJ2-7	TRBV7-9	CASSSPDTGTPRHEQYF
-	TRBJ2-5	TRBV7-2	CASSLAFLAKETQYF
-	TRBJ1-2	TRBV6-5	CASSYGGSGGYTF
-	TRBJ1-1	TRBV7-9	CASSYITGGITEAFF
-	TRBJ2-3	TRBV11-2	CASSLGPDLSTDTQYF
medium-sized	TRBJ2-1	TRBV3-1	CASSKRGDAYNEQFF
-	TRBJ2-1	TRBV20-1	CSARAEQSNEQFF
-	TRBJ2-7	TRBV5-5	CASSLDRGYEQYF
-	TRBJ2-5	TRBV6-1	CASSRSGVGGETQYF
-	TRBJ2-1	TRBV11-3	CASSSGQGWNNEQFF
-	TRBJ1-1	TRBV2	CASRGTGNTEAFF